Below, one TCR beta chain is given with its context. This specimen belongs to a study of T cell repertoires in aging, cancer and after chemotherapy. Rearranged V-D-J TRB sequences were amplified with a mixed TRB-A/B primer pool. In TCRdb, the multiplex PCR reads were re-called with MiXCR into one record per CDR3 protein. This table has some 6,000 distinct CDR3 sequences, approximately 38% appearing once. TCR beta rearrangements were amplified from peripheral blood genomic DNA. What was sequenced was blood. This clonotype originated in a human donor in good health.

The CDR3 spells CASSPWEGEGNEQFF. CDR3 DNA sequence: TGTGCCAGCTCACCCTGGGAGGGTGAGGGGAATGAGCAGTTCTTC. V is TRBV18 and J is TRBJ2-1, with 7 nucleotides matching TRBD2. The ends lost 3 bases at V and 7 bases at J; junction bases unmatched: 9. Germline V CDR1 and CDR2: KGHSH, LQKENI. This CDR3 region has 15 residues.